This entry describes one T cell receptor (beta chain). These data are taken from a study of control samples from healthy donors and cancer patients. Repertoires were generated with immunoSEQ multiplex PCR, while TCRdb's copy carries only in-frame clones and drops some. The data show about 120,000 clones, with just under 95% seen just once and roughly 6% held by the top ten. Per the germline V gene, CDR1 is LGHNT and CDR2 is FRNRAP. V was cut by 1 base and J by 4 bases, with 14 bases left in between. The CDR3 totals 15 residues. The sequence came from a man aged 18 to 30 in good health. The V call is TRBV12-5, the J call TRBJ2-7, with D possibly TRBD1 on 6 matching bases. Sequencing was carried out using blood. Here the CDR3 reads CASGLADRRRYEQYF. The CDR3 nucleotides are TGTGCTAGTGGTTTGGCCGACAGGCGAAGATACGAGCAGTACTTC.